The 16 T cell receptor beta chains reported below all come from one sample, sequenced in a study of cytomegalovirus exposure and HLA in healthy donors (dated by TCRdb to the late 2010s). The library was made by the immunoSEQ multiplex PCR assay. The multiplex PCR relied on a mix of 60 forward primers for TCR Vbeta segments and 13 reverse primers for TCR Jbeta segments. The immuneACCESS repertoire file appears here via TCRdb, limited to in-frame rearrangements. These files lack a portion of the clones; in checked studies, under half of the deficit traces to unresolved V genes, and the cause of the others is not known. The table for this sample lists about 82,000 clones; roughly 9.1% of them were counted only once. 24% of the sample is taken by the ten largest. Sequencing was performed on PBMCs. The receptor set was obtained from a man aged 55 to 70 in good health and CMV-seropositive.

The V call is TRBV19, the J call TRBJ1-5; TRBD1 might be the D (5 bases). Germline CDR1 is LNHDA and CDR2 is SQIVND (reference sequence). Trimming took off 8 bases at V and 0 bases at J, with 8 bases between the two ends. The CDR3 has 13 amino acids. This CDR3 is CASGGSSNQPQHF. The CDR3 bases are TGTGCCAGTGGGGGGAGTAGCAATCAGCCCCAGCATTTT. Supplemented by reference TRBV19 and TRBJ1-5, the full variable domain reads DGGITQSPKYLFRKEGQNVTLSCEQNLNHDAMYWYRQDPGQGLRLIYYSQIVNDFQKGDIAEGYSVSREKKESFPLTVTSAQKNPTAFYLCASGGSSNQPQHFGDGTRLSIL.

The chain employs TRBV28 and TRBJ2-3; a weak D match, TRBD1 (6 bases). The CDR3 has 15 amino acids. CDR1 and CDR2 (germline): MDHEN, SYDVKM. V was shortened by 8 bases and J by 2 bases, with 17 bases between the two germline ends. This chain's CDR3 is CASGTRTDLTDTQYF. As DNA, the CDR3 is TGTGCCAGCGGAACAAGGACAGACCTCACAGATACGCAGTATTTT.

The chain joins TRBV4-2 to TRBJ2-4; D remains ambiguous. The germline V gene encodes CDR1 LGHNA and CDR2 YNFKEQ. The CDR3 is 12 residues long. Trimming left V 2 bases short and J 7 bases short, with 6 bases between. In nucleotides, the CDR3 is TGTGCCAGCAGCCAACCTTCCAACATTCAGTACTTC. Its translation: CASSQPSNIQYF.

The chain couples TRBV9 to TRBJ2-7; 8 bases match TRBD1. This CDR3 is built from 14 residues. With V trimmed by 3 bases and J by 4 bases, 6 bases remained unmatched. Germline V gene sequence: CDR1 SGDLS, CDR2 YYNGEE. The CDR3 DNA is TGTGCCAGCAGCGCAGACAGGGGCCGATACGAGCAGTACTTC. The encoded protein is CASSADRGRYEQYF.

V gene TRBV11-1 combines with J gene TRBJ1-1, with 9 bases matching TRBD1. Germline V gene data show CDR1 as SGHAT and CDR2 as FQDESV (reference sequence). The CDR3 length is 14 residues. V shed 4 bases, J shed 2 bases, and the junction held 2 bases outside the gene matches. The DNA for the CDR3 is TGTGCCAGCAGCTACACAGGGGGCAACACTGAAGCTTTCTTT. It translates to CASSYTGGNTEAFF.

This clone was seen a few times. The rearrangement uses TRBV14 and TRBJ2-2; tentatively, D is TRBD2 (6 bases). Germline V lookup: CDR1 SGHDN, CDR2 FVKESK. V lost 1 base to trimming and J lost 7 bases, with 10 bases between them. This CDR3 contains 14 residues. The CDR3 here is CASSQGRAYGELFF. For the CDR3, the DNA is TGTGCCAGCAGCCAAGGGAGGGCCTACGGGGAGCTGTTTTTT.

This clone occurred many times. This sample includes further DNA sequences coding for the same CDR3. The chain has TRBV18 and TRBJ2-2; D might be TRBD2 (5 bases). CDR1 and CDR2 (germline): KGHSH, LQKENI. This CDR3 region has 16 residues. Trimming removed 3 bases at V and 0 bases at J, with 11 bases between. The CDR3, as DNA: TGTGCCAGCTCACCGGTTCAGCGGACGAACACCGGGGAGCTGTTTTTT. This encodes CASSPVQRTNTGELFF.

This chain links TRBV28 with TRBJ2-1; 10 bases line up with TRBD2. V shed 6 bases, J shed 5 bases, and the junction held 4 bases outside the gene matches. The germline V gene has CDR1 MDHEN and CDR2 SYDVKM. The CDR3 sequence is 14 residues long. CDR3 sequence reads: CASSLAGANNEQFF. CDR3 DNA: TGTGCCAGCAGCCTAGCGGGGGCGAACAATGAGCAGTTCTTC.

This clone appeared a few times. The chain links TRBV11-2 to TRBJ2-7; D remains ambiguous. V was pared by 5 bases and J by 2 bases, with 10 bases between. CDR3 length equals 13 residues. CDR1 and CDR2 from the germline V gene are SGHAT and FQNNGV. The CDR3: CASSHQRTYEQYF. DNA for the CDR3: TGTGCCAGCAGCCACCAGCGAACCTACGAGCAGTACTTC.

This rearrangement joins TRBV29-1 to TRBJ2-1; TRBD2 might be the D (5 bases). CDR1 is SQVTM, CDR2 ANQGSEA, per germline. With 2 bases removed from V and 10 bases from J, the gap between germline ends came to 18 bases. The CDR3 length is 14 residues. The CDR3 DNA reads TGCAGCGTTGAAAACCAGCGGCTAGCCGTAGAGCAGTTCTTC. Protein: CSVENQRLAVEQFF.

This chain connects TRBV5-1 to TRBJ2-2; 15 bases map to TRBD2. There are 17 residues in the CDR3. V trimming: 4 bases; J trimming: 5 bases; junction bases outside the gene matches: 6. Germline V gene data show CDR1 as SGHRS and CDR2 as YFSETQ. The CDR3 region is CASSAGLAGGRTGELFF. The DNA of the CDR3 is TGCGCCAGCAGCGCGGGACTAGCGGGGGGAAGGACCGGGGAGCTGTTTTTT.

The DNA of the CDR3 is TGTGCCAGCAGCCCTAGCGGTCAGGCCAATTCACCCCTCCACTTT. Its protein is CASSPSGQANSPLHF. The chain has TRBV11-2 and TRBJ1-6; D gene unclear. Trimming stripped 5 bases from V and 7 bases from J, with 15 bases between. There are 15 residues in the CDR3. Germline CDR1 reads SGHAT; CDR2 reads FQNNGV.

The chain carries TRBV28 and TRBJ2-7; D remains ambiguous. Germline loops: CDR1 MDHEN, CDR2 SYDVKM. The CDR3 runs 12 residues. V lost 3 bases to trimming and J lost 2 bases, with 5 bases between them. In DNA, the CDR3 is TGTGCCAGCAGTTTGGCAGCCTACGAGCAGTACTTC. Residues: CASSLAAYEQYF.

This chain uses TRBV2 with TRBJ1-5; D ambiguous. V was trimmed by 2 bases and J by 2 bases, leaving 10 bases between them. The CDR3 totals 15 residues. Germline V CDR1 and CDR2: SNHLY, FYNNEI. CDR3 DNA sequence: TGTGCCAGCAGTGAAAACTCTATAGGCAATCAGCCCCAGCATTTT. It codes for CASSENSIGNQPQHF.

This clone appeared a few times. This sequence joins TRBV2 and TRBJ2-5; the match to TRBD1 covers 8 bases. V dropped 7 bases and J dropped 4; count of bases not matched to a gene: 8. Per the germline V gene, CDR1 is SNHLY and CDR2 is FYNNEI. The CDR3 is 14 residues long. CDR3 region: CASMGQAIGETQYF. The CDR3 nucleotides are TGTGCCAGCATGGGACAGGCAATAGGAGAGACCCAGTACTTC.

This clone was picked up a small number of times. The chain combines TRBV18 with TRBJ2-7; TRBD1 matches 8 bases. The CDR3 sequence is 15 residues long. V dropped 3 bases and J dropped 2; count of bases not matched to a gene: 6. The germline V gene encodes CDR1 KGHSH and CDR2 LQKENI. CDR3 protein: CASSPQQGVAYEQYF. CDR3 bases: TGTGCCAGCTCACCGCAACAGGGGGTGGCCTACGAGCAGTACTTC.